This T cell receptor beta chain was found in a study of T cell responses to AZD1222 COVID-19 vaccine. Study context: Investigators merged groups given second doses at roughly 4 or roughly 12 weeks. Study-wide points: Repertoire collection took place solely once the T cell response had peaked. The donor cohort was predominantly white British with a female majority, and clonal diversity may have been underestimated.

Trimming pared 3 bases from V and 5 bases from J, leaving 4 bases between. CDR3 length: 11 amino acids. As to this clone: Antigen: not known.

The protocol was immunoSEQ multiplex PCR, while the TCRdb copy is restricted to in-frame clones and leaves out a portion. The profile shows 35,000 to 45,000 clones, around 80% of them singletons. This chain joins TRBV12-3 or TRBV12-4 and TRBJ2-5, with D unclear. This TCR was sampled from an adult in good health. The specimen was peripheral blood, collected on day 0 of AZD1222 vaccination. DNA of the CDR3: TGTGCCAGCAGTTTTATGGAGACCCAGTACTTC. Its translation: CASSFMETQYF.